This passage covers 26 T cell receptor beta chains from one sample sequenced in a study of T cells in Graves' hyperthyroidism and ophthalmopathy. There were TCR beta CDR3 regions amplified from RNA transcripts. The primer set for the first-round RT-PCR of the TCR CDR3 was HTBI. TCRdb analysed the multiplex PCR reads with MiXCR anew, one entry per CDR3 protein. The data contain fewer than 750,000 distinct CDR3 sequences, 46% of them singletons. Sequenced sample: peripheral blood or thyroid tissue (not recorded which). The source of these receptors is a woman aged 18-29 years with Graves' hyperthyroidism.

This sequence joins TRBV20-1 and TRBJ2-1; the match to TRBD1 covers 7 bases. Germline V gives CDR1 DFQATT, CDR2 SNEGSKA (reference sequence). The CDR3 runs 17 residues. V lost 2 bases to trimming and J lost 7 bases; unmatched junction nucleotides: 17. Here the CDR3 DNA reads TGCAGTGCTAGAAGCGCCGATTGGGCAGGGGGAGAGAATGAGCAGTTCTTC. Amino acids: CSARSADWAGGENEQFF.

This clonotype was observed many times. The J gene is TRBJ1-2, the V gene TRBV13; no clear D. CDR1 PRHDT and CDR2 FYEKMQ come from the germline V gene (reference sequence). The germline V and J ends were trimmed by 5 bases and 5 bases, with 15 bases remaining between them. The CDR3 spans 14 residues. For the CDR3, the DNA is TGTGCCAGCAGCCCGCAGCGGCGAATTTATGGCTACACCTTC. It translates to CASSPQRRIYGYTF.

The chain links TRBV27 to TRBJ2-7; D is unclear. CDR1 and CDR2 from the germline V gene are MNHEY and SMNVEV (reference sequence). V lost 5 bases, J lost 7 bases, and 9 bases lay in between. The CDR3 spans 11 residues. CDR3 bases: TGTGCCAGCAGTCACGGTCATGAGCAGTACTTC. Amino acid sequence: CASSHGHEQYF.

The chain joins TRBV29-1 to TRBJ2-7; 15 positions match TRBD2. Trimming took 5 bases from V and 3 from J; bases not matched to a gene: 5. There are 15 residues in the CDR3. Germline V gene sequence: CDR1 SQVTM, CDR2 ANQGSEA. The CDR3 loop is CSVLGGLAGGYEQYF. In DNA form, the CDR3 reads TGCAGCGTTCTCGGGGGACTAGCGGGGGGCTACGAGCAGTACTTC.

At least ten counts were recorded for this clonotype. CDR3 sequence: CASSERGTVHYEQYF. CDR3 sequence (DNA): TGCGCCAGCAGCGAACGCGGGACTGTACATTACGAGCAGTACTTC. This chain joins TRBV10-2 and TRBJ2-7, with D possibly matching TRBD2 (6 bases). Trimming removed 6 bases from V and 4 bases from J, with 19 bases in between. Germline V gives CDR1 WSHSY, CDR2 SAAADI. The length of the CDR3 is 15 residues.

This clonotype came up many times. The chain joins TRBV10-3 to TRBJ1-6, with TRBD1 matching over 7 bases. The CDR3 totals 14 residues. In germline, CDR1 is ENHRY, CDR2 SYGVKD. Trimming removed 2 bases from V and 7 bases from J; junction bases left unmatched: 2. The DNA of the CDR3 is TGTGCCATCAGTGAGCCGGGACAGAATTCACCCCTCCACTTT. This gives the protein CAISEPGQNSPLHF.

Only a few counts were recorded for this clonotype. Just one base apart from a much larger clone, this may be a read error. The chain links TRBV12-3 or TRBV12-4 to TRBJ2-1, with D uncertain. The CDR3 runs 13 residues. Between the trimmed V and J ends, which lost 7 bases and 10 bases, there was a span of 17 bases. CDR3: CASNNNWAYEQFF. The CDR3 DNA sequence: TGTGCCAGCAATAACAACTGGGCTTACGAGCAGTTCTTC.

This chain joins TRBV29-1 and TRBJ2-2; 10 nucleotides line up with TRBD1. The CDR3 consists of 13 residues. V was clipped by 6 bases and J by 5 bases; unmatched bases: 3. Germline CDR1 and CDR2: SQVTM and ANQGSEA. CDR3: CSVAGQGTGELFF. CDR3 nucleotide sequence: TGCAGCGTAGCGGGACAGGGGACCGGGGAGCTGTTTTTT.

J is TRBJ1-4 and V is TRBV6-1; D not resolved. This CDR3 has 13 amino acids. Germline V CDR1 and CDR2: MNHNS, SASEGT. In DNA form, the CDR3 reads TGTGCTAGAGGGTTAAGGGAAGGTGAAAAACTGTTTTTT. Translating gives CARGLREGEKLFF.

This clonotype was seen repeatedly, ten times or more. The V gene is TRBV10-1, the J gene TRBJ1-2; no clear D gene. The CDR3 is 14 residues long. Germline CDR1 reads WNHNN; CDR2 reads SYGVQD (reference sequence). V lost 2 bases and J 2 bases, leaving 9 bases between the germline ends. CDR3 nucleotide sequence: TGCGCCAGCAGTGAGCCCCTAAACAACTATGGCTACACCTTC. Translating it yields CASSEPLNNYGYTF.

To note about this clonotype: A much larger clone lies a single base off, so this may be a read error. This sequence joins TRBV7-3 and TRBJ2-1; D is undetermined. CDR3 length: 11 residues. The germline V gene encodes CDR1 SGHTA and CDR2 FQGTGA. This chain's CDR3 is CASGLPEEQFF. The CDR3 DNA follows: TGTGCCAGCGGCTTACCCGAGGAGCAGTTCTTC.

This clonotype was seen repeatedly, ten times or more. The chain joins TRBV20-1 to TRBJ2-7; D is perhaps TRBD1 (6 bases). This CDR3 has 14 residues. The V end was cut by 2 bases, the J end by 1 base, with 12 bases between. Germline CDR1 reads DFQATT; CDR2 reads SNEGSKA (reference sequence). The CDR3 coding sequence is TGCAGTGCTAGACGACAGGCGGTATCCTACGAGCAGTACTTC. Protein sequence: CSARRQAVSYEQYF.

On this clonotype itself: This clone may be a read error of a much larger clone one base away. V is TRBV7-2 and J is TRBJ1-1; D is unclear. The CDR3 spans 14 residues. Deletions cut 1 base from V and 1 base from J, with 7 bases between. Germline V gene data show CDR1 as SGHTA and CDR2 as FQGNSA. In DNA, the CDR3 is TGTGCCAGCAGCTTAGGGCATTCGAACACTGAAGCTTTCTTT. It encodes CASSLGHSNTEAFF.

This chain uses TRBV6-5 with TRBJ2-7; 10 positions match TRBD2. The junction had 4 bases not matched to a gene; V was cut back by 6 bases and J by 2 bases. The CDR3 totals 14 residues. Germline values: CDR1 MNHEY, CDR2 SVGAGI. Written as DNA, the CDR3 is TGTGCCAGCAGGCTAGCGGGAGTACCCTACGAGCAGTACTTC. Translated: CASRLAGVPYEQYF.

The gene calls are TRBV24-1 and TRBJ2-1, with D unclear. CDR1 and CDR2 from the germline V gene are KGHDR and SFDVKD. This CDR3 is built from 15 residues. V lost 4 bases, J lost 6 bases, and 15 bases lay in between. The CDR3 DNA reads TGTGCCACCAGTGACCCCTCCATCCCCGCCAATGAGCAGTTCTTC. Its protein is CATSDPSIPANEQFF.

The chain couples TRBV5-8 to TRBJ2-3, with TRBD1 matching over 7 bases. The CDR3 runs to 15 residues. The germline V gene encodes CDR1 SGHTS and CDR2 YDEGEE. V shed 6 bases, J shed 2 bases, and the junction held 9 bases outside the gene matches. CDR3 sequence (DNA): TGTGCCAGCAAGAACGAGGGGGCTCCCACAGATACGCAGTATTTT. It yields the protein CASKNEGAPTDTQYF. The full variable domain, rest sourced from reference TRBV5-8 and TRBJ2-3, is EAGVTQSPTHLIKTRGQQATLRCSPISGHTSVYWYQQALGLGLQFLLWYDEGEERNRGNFPPRFSGRQFPNYSSELNVNALELEDSALYLCASKNEGAPTDTQYFGPGTRLTVL.

The sample holds many counts of this clonotype. The chain combines TRBV20-1 with TRBJ2-5, with 9 bases matching TRBD1. The V segment lost 1 base and the J segment 4 bases; nucleotides outside the gene matches: 4. The CDR3 totals 14 residues. CDR1 is DFQATT, CDR2 SNEGSKA, per germline (reference sequence). CDR3 nucleotides: TGCAGTGCTAGAGGGACAGGGGCTCGAGAGACCCAGTACTTC. The encoded protein is CSARGTGARETQYF.

This clonotype was observed a few times. V and J are TRBV27 and TRBJ2-2; D is perhaps TRBD1 (5 bases). Germline V gives CDR1 MNHEY, CDR2 SMNVEV (reference sequence). The V end was cut by 1 base, the J end by 2 bases, with 11 bases between. The CDR3 has 16 amino acids. This CDR3 reads CASSLWGYTNTGELFF. Here the CDR3 DNA reads TGTGCCAGCAGTTTATGGGGCTATACTAACACCGGGGAGCTGTTTTTT.

This clonotype appeared many times. The chain couples TRBV14 to TRBJ2-7; D is undetermined. Germline V gene data show CDR1 as SGHDN and CDR2 as FVKESK. V lost 0 bases, J lost 5 bases, and 5 bases lay in between. The CDR3 runs to 12 residues. Here the CDR3 reads CASSQDWNEQYF. The CDR3 DNA reads TGTGCCAGCAGCCAAGATTGGAACGAGCAGTACTTC.

This clonotype occurred many times. The chain is built from TRBV20-1 and TRBJ1-2; perhaps TRBD1 as D (6 bases). This CDR3 contains 14 residues. V gave up 5 bases and J gave up 8 bases, with 21 bases separating them. Germline V gene data show CDR1 as DFQATT and CDR2 as SNEGSKA (reference sequence). DNA of the CDR3: TGCAGTGCTGGGAGGGGGGGGGAATTTCACGGCTACACCTTC. Translated: CSAGRGGEFHGYTF.

CDR3 nucleotide sequence: TGCAGTCCTTGGGGGTACTCCTACGAGCAGTACTTC. The encoded protein is CSPWGYSYEQYF. The chain is built from TRBV20-1 and TRBJ2-7, with D perhaps matching TRBD1 or TRBD2 (5 bases each). V was shortened by 8 bases and J by 0 bases, with 11 bases between the two germline ends. The CDR3 runs 12 residues. Germline-derived CDR1 and CDR2 are DFQATT and SNEGSKA (reference sequence).

This clonotype was picked up many times. V usage is TRBV12-3 or TRBV12-4 and J usage is TRBJ1-5; the match to TRBD1 covers 7 bases. V lost 6 bases and J lost 3; bases outside the gene matches: 8. The CDR3 sequence is 15 residues long. The CDR3 reads CASRLGQLINQPQHF. The CDR3 coding sequence is TGTGCCAGCAGGCTGGGACAGTTAATCAATCAGCCCCAGCATTTT.

This clonotype was counted at least ten times. The chain couples TRBV12-3 or TRBV12-4 to TRBJ1-4; D remains ambiguous. The CDR3 totals 13 residues. V was pared by 5 bases and J by 3 bases, with 7 bases between. The CDR3 DNA follows: TGTGCCAGCAGTAGTCTCGCTAATGAAAAACTGTTTTTT. Protein sequence: CASSSLANEKLFF.

The chain has TRBV4-1 and TRBJ1-1; D is undetermined. There are 14 residues in the CDR3. The V gene's germline CDR1 is MGHRA and CDR2 YSYEKL. V dropped 3 bases and J dropped 10 bases, with 18 bases sitting between them. The CDR3 sequence: CASSHLALGLGAFF. The CDR3 DNA is TGCGCCAGCAGCCATTTAGCTTTAGGGCTTGGAGCTTTCTTT.

The V and J genes are TRBV9 and TRBJ2-1; D perhaps matches TRBD1 (6 bases). The CDR3 loop spans 13 amino acids. Germline V gene sequence: CDR1 SGDLS, CDR2 YYNGEE. V gave up 3 bases and J gave up 4 bases, with 8 bases separating them. The chain's CDR3 is CASSGGQYNEQFF. CDR3 DNA sequence: TGTGCCAGCAGCGGAGGACAGTACAATGAGCAGTTCTTC.

Ten or more counts support this clonotype. V and J are TRBV5-8 and TRBJ1-2, with TRBD1 identical over 8 bases. Unmatched junction bases numbered 7, after V lost 3 bases and J lost 6 bases. The CDR3 contains 14 residues. In germline, CDR1 is SGHTS, CDR2 YDEGEE. CDR3 in amino acids: CASSWSQGVDGYTF. Here the CDR3 DNA reads TGTGCCAGCAGCTGGTCACAGGGGGTAGATGGCTACACCTTC.